This TCR beta chain was identified in a study of cytomegalovirus exposure and HLA in healthy donors. This CDR3 is built from 16 residues. Trimming stripped 4 bases from V and 5 bases from J, with 18 bases between. Germline CDR1 SNHLY, CDR2 FYNNEI. With respect to this clone: The antigen remains unidentified.

Findings and limits, study-wide: It was only CMV serostatus that was available as immune exposure information. As a later analysis revealed, the rate of TCR association differed by HLA locus, with DRB1 most and HLA-C fewest. Both high specificity and high sensitivity reportedly marked the classifier's diagnosis of cytomegalovirus status. Looking again later, the authors saw that most CMV-associated TCR beta chains seemed HLA-restricted.

Primers for the PCR totalled 60 Vbeta and 13 Jbeta. Sequenced by immunoSEQ multiplex PCR; TCRdb stores in-frame clones only, minus some. In the table there are about 110,000 clones, about 70% of which are singletons. The rearrangement uses TRBV2 and TRBJ2-1; D is possibly TRBD2 (6 bases). This TCR came from a woman under 40 in good health and CMV-seronegative. Sequencing was performed on PBMCs. The CDR3 protein is CASSGNWRGVHNEQFF. For the CDR3, the DNA is TGTGCCAGCAGTGGTAACTGGCGGGGCGTTCACAATGAGCAGTTCTTC.